Detailed here is one T cell receptor (beta chain). The antigen remains unidentified. The donors were healthy bone marrow donors. CDR3 length equals 14 residues. Per germline, CDR1 MNHEY and CDR2 SMNVEV (reference sequence). Trimming left V 6 bases short and J 1 base short, with 12 bases between. This sample was taken from a study of cytomegalovirus exposure and HLA in healthy donors. The PCR contained 60 Vbeta and 13 Jbeta primers. Measured with immunoSEQ multiplex PCR; TCRdb has only the in-frame clones, and not every one. The sample includes tens of thousands of clones. General study points: For presence/absence analyses, sequencing depth was assumed to be roughly uniform across donors.

The sequenced sample was PBMCs. This TCR derives from a woman aged 40 to 50 in good health and CMV-seropositive. The chain combines TRBV27 with TRBJ1-1, with TRBD1 as a possible D gene (6 bases). CDR3 in DNA: TGTGCCAGCAGCTACAGGGCCGGGAACACTGAAGCTTTCTTT. The encoded protein is CASSYRAGNTEAFF.